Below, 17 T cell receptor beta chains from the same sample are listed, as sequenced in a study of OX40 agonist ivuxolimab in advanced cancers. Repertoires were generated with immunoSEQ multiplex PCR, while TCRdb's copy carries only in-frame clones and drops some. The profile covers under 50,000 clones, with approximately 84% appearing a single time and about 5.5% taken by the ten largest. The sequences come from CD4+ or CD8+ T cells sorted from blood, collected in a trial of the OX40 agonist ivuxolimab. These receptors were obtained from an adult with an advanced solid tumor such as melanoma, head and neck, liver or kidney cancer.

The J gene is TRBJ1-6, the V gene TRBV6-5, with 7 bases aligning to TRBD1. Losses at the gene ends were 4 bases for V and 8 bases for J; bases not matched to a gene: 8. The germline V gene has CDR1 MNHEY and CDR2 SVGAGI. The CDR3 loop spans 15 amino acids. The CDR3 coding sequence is TGTGCCAGCAGTTTCGGGACAGCGTCTTATTCACCCCTCCACTTT. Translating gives CASSFGTASYSPLHF.

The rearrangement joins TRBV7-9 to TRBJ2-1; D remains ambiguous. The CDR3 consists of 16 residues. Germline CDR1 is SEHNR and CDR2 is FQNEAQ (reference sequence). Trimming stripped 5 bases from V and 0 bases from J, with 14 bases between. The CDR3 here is CASSPGLDSSYNEQFF. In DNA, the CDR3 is TGTGCCAGCAGCCCAGGATTGGATAGCTCCTACAATGAGCAGTTCTTC.

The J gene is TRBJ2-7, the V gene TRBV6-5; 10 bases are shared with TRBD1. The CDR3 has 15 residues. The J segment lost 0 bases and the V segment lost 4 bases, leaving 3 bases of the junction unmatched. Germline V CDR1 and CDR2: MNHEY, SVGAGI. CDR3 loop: CASSWTGGGSYEQYF. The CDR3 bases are TGTGCCAGCAGTTGGACAGGGGGAGGCTCCTACGAGCAGTACTTC.

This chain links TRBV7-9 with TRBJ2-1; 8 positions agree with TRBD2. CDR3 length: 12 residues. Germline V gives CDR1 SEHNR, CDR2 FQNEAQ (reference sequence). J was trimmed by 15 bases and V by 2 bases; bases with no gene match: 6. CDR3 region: CASSLRPSGLFF. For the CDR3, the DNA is TGTGCCAGCAGCTTAAGGCCTAGCGGGTTGTTCTTC.

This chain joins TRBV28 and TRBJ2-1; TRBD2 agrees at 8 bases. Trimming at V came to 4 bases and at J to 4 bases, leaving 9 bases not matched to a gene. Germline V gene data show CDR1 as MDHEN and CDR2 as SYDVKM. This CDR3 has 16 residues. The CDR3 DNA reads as TGTGCCAGCAGTTCCCCCCCGGGAGGGGGTTACAATGAGCAGTTCTTC. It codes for CASSSPPGGGYNEQFF.

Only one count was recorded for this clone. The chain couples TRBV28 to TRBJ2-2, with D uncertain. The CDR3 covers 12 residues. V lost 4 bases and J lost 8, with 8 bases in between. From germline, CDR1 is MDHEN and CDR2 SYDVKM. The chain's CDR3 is CASSSTMGELFF. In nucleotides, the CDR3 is TGTGCCAGCAGTTCCACGATGGGGGAGCTGTTTTTT.

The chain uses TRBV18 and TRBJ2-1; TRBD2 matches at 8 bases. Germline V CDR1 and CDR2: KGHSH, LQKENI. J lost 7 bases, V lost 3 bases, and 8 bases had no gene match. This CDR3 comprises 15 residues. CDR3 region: CASSPGRAAGNEQFF. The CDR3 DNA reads TGTGCCAGCTCACCCGGGAGGGCGGCGGGAAATGAGCAGTTCTTC.

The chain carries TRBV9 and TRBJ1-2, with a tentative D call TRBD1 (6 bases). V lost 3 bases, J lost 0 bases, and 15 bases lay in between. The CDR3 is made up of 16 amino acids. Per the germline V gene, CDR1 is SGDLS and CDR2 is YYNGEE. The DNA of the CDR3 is TGTGCCAGCAGCGCAGGTCACTCAGGGGCTAACTATGGCTACACCTTC. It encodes CASSAGHSGANYGYTF.

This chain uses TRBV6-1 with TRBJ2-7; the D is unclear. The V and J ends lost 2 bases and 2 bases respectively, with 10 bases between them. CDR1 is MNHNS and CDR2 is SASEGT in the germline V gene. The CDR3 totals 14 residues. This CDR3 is CASSELNIPYEQYF. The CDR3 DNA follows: TGTGCCAGCAGTGAACTAAATATTCCCTACGAGCAGTACTTC.

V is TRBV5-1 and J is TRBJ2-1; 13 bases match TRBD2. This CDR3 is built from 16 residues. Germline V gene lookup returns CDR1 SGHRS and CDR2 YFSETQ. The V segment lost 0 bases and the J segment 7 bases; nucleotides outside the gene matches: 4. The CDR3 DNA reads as TGCGCCAGCAGCTTGGAGGGACTAGCGGGATGGAATGAGCAGTTCTTC. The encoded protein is CASSLEGLAGWNEQFF. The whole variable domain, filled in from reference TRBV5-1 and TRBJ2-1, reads KAGVTQTPRYLIKTRGQQVTLSCSPISGHRSVSWYQQTPGQGLQFLFEYFSETQRNKGNFPGRFSGRQFSNSRSEMNVSTLELGDSALYLCASSLEGLAGWNEQFFGPGTRLTVL.

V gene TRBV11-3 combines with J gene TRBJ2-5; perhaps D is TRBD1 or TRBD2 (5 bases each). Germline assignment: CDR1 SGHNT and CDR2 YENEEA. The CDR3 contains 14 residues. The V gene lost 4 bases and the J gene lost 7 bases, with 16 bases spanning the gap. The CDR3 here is CASSSVGALVTQYF. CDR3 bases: TGTGCCAGCAGCTCGGTCGGGGCGTTGGTGACCCAGTACTTC.

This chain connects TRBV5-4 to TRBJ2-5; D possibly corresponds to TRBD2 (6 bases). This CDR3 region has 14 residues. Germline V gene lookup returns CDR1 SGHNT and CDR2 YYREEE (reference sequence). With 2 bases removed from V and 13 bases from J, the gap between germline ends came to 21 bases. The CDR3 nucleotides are TGTGCCAGCAGCTTACCGGGACTTGACACAGCGTGGTACTTC. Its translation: CASSLPGLDTAWYF.

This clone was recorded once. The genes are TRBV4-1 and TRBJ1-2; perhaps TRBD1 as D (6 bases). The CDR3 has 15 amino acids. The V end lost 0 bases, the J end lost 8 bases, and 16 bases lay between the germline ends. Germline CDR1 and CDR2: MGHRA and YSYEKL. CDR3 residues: CASSQDLNRDGGYTF. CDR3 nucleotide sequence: TGCGCCAGCAGCCAAGATCTAAACAGGGACGGAGGCTACACCTTC.

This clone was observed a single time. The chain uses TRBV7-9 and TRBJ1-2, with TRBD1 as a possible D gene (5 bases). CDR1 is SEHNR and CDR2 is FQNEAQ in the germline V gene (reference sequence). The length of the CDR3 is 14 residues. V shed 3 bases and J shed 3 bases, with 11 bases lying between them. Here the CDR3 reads CASSFRDRDYGYTF. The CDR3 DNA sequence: TGTGCCAGCAGCTTTAGGGACCGTGACTATGGCTACACCTTC.

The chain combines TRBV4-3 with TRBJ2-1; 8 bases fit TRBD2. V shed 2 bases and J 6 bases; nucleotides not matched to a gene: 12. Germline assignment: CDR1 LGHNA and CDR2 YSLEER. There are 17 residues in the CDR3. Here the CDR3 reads CASSQLTETAGANEQFF. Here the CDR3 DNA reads TGCGCCAGCAGCCAACTGACCGAAACAGCGGGGGCCAATGAGCAGTTCTTC.

CDR3 in amino acids: CAWSWGGVSNQPQHF. The CDR3 region has the DNA TGTGCCTGGAGTTGGGGCGGAGTTAGCAATCAGCCCCAGCATTTT. The chain combines TRBV30 with TRBJ1-5; D might be TRBD1 (5 bases). The germline V and J ends were trimmed by 2 bases and 0 bases, with 11 bases remaining between them. Germline assignment: CDR1 GTSNPN and CDR2 SVGIG (reference sequence). The CDR3 contains 15 residues.

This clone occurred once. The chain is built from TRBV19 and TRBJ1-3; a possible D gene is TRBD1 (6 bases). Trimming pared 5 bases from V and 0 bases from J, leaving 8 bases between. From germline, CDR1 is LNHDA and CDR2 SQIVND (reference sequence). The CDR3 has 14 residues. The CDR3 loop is CASSPQGSGNTIYF. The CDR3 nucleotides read TGTGCCAGTAGTCCACAGGGCTCTGGAAACACCATATATTTT. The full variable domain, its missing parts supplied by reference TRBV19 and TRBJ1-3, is DGGITQSPKYLFRKEGQNVTLSCEQNLNHDAMYWYRQDPGQGLRLIYYSQIVNDFQKGDIAEGYSVSREKKESFPLTVTSAQKNPTAFYLCASSPQGSGNTIYFGEGSWLTVV.